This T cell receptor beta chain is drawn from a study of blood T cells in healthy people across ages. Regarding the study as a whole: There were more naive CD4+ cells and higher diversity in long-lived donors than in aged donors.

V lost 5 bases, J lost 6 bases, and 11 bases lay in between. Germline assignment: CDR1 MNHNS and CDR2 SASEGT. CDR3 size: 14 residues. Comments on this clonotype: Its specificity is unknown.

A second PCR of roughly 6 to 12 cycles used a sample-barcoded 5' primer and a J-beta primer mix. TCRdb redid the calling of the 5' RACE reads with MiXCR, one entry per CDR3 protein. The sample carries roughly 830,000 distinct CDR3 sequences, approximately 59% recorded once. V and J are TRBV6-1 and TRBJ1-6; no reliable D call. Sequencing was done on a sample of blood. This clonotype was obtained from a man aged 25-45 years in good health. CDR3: CASSRELINSPLHF. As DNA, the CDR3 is TGTGCCAGCAGTAGGGAGCTTATTAATTCACCCCTCCACTTT.